This T cell receptor (beta chain) was observed in a study of CD8+CD57+ T cells in acquired aplastic anemia. Regarding the study as a whole: Patients and controls turned out to have more than 25 CD8+ CDR3 sequences in common. CD8+ Simpson's diversity showed no significant patient-control difference.

The CDR3 sequence is 12 residues long. V was clipped by 6 bases and J by 1 base, with 6 bases between them. Germline V gives CDR1 MNHEY, CDR2 SMNVEV (reference sequence). Patients selected for sequencing had displayed CD8+CD57+ cell expansion by flow cytometry. Genomic DNA acted as the template from which TCR beta VDJ combination and CDR3 sequence profiling were carried out. Each CDR3 protein gets one entry after TCRdb re-called the reads with MiXCR. The sample has 150,000 to 180,000 distinct CDR3 sequences, roughly half seen once. This clonotype has at least ten counts. Its cognate antigen is unknown. A much larger clone sits a single nucleotide away, making a read error possible.

The rearrangement uses TRBV27 and TRBJ1-1; D not resolved. The TCR was taken from a human donor with aplastic anemia. Material for sequencing was sorted CD4+, CD8+, or CD8+CD57+ T cells (not recorded which) from PBMCs. As DNA, the CDR3 is TGTGCCAGCAGCTCAGGGAACACTGAAGCTTTCTTT. Protein sequence: CASSSGNTEAFF.